Shown below are 15 T cell receptor beta chains from a single sample sequenced in a study of patients and donors after allogeneic stem cell transplantation. TCRdb redid the calling of the RT-PCR reads with MiXCR, one entry per CDR3 protein. The table records about a million distinct CDR3 sequences, about 20% of them present only once. The material sequenced was blood, either unsorted or a sorted T cell fraction (not recorded which). The receptors derive from a human donor who was either an allogeneic HSCT recipient or a stem cell or donor lymphocyte infusion donor (not recorded which). It is not recorded whose cells these are; they may come from a transplant donor.

This clonotype was observed many times. The chain links TRBV15 to TRBJ2-1, with D perhaps TRBD1 (5 bases). The germline gives CDR1 LNHNV, CDR2 YYDKDF (reference sequence). Trimming removed 2 bases at V and 7 bases at J, with 12 bases between. The CDR3 has 14 residues. This chain's CDR3 is CATSRTAQENEQFF. CDR3 nucleotides: TGTGCCACCAGCAGAACAGCACAGGAGAATGAGCAGTTCTTC.

The chain couples TRBV7-2 to TRBJ2-7, with 7 bases matching TRBD2. Germline V CDR1 and CDR2: SGHTA, FQGNSA. V was clipped by 5 bases and J by 1 base; unmatched bases: 8. CDR3 length: 15 residues. CDR3 protein: CASSPVPGGSYEQYF. The CDR3 nucleotides are TGTGCCAGCAGCCCCGTGCCCGGGGGGTCCTACGAGCAGTACTTC.

The chain employs TRBV5-1 and TRBJ1-6; perhaps TRBD1 as D (5 bases). The CDR3 runs 13 residues. Trimming shortened V by 3 bases and J by 12 bases, and 13 bases separated the two germline ends. Germline V CDR1 and CDR2: SGHRS, YFSETQ. The DNA for the CDR3 is TGCGCCAGCAGCTCCGGGGGGGTCGTACCCCTCCACTTT. It translates to CASSSGGVVPLHF.

The table lists this clonotype with a few counts. The V call is TRBV5-1, the J call TRBJ2-5; TRBD2 matches at 7 bases. CDR3 size: 16 residues. CDR1 SGHRS and CDR2 YFSETQ come from the germline V gene. The junction had 13 bases not matched to a gene; V was cut back by 4 bases and J by 4 bases. This chain's CDR3 is CASSPRSSGKVETQYF. DNA of the CDR3: TGCGCCAGCAGCCCCCGGTCGAGCGGGAAGGTAGAGACCCAGTACTTC.

The V call is TRBV6-1, the J call TRBJ2-1, with D possibly TRBD2 on 7 matching bases. The CDR3 runs 16 residues. CDR1 is MNHNS and CDR2 is SASEGT in the germline V gene. CDR3 sequence reads: CALGGKDRQDADEQFF. CDR3 DNA: TGTGCGTTGGGGGGGAAGGACAGACAAGATGCTGATGAGCAGTTCTTC.

This clonotype occurred a few times. The chain uses TRBV5-6 and TRBJ2-7; TRBD2 matches at 14 bases. V dropped 3 bases and J dropped 4; count of bases not matched to a gene: 0. The CDR3 consists of 14 residues. Germline V gene lookup returns CDR1 SGHDT and CDR2 YYEEEE. DNA of the CDR3: TGTGCCAGCAGCTGGACTAGCGGGAGGTACGAGCAGTACTTC. This translates into CASSWTSGRYEQYF.

This rearrangement joins TRBV2 to TRBJ2-1, with D perhaps matching TRBD2 (6 bases). V lost 3 bases to trimming and J lost 9 bases, with 12 bases between them. The CDR3 runs 13 residues. The V gene's germline CDR1 is SNHLY and CDR2 FYNNEI. The CDR3 nucleotides are TGTGCCAGCAGTGAGAGTAGCGGAAGTGAGCAGTTCTTC. Translating it yields CASSESSGSEQFF.

This clonotype occurred a few times. V is TRBV2 and J is TRBJ1-1; D is uncertain. The CDR3 length is 15 residues. The V and J ends lost 6 bases and 0 bases respectively, with 14 bases between them. Germline CDR1 and CDR2: SNHLY and FYNNEI. The CDR3 here is CASSGRATMNTEAFF. CDR3 DNA sequence: TGTGCCAGCAGCGGTAGGGCCACAATGAACACTGAAGCTTTCTTT.

The chain has TRBV6-1 and TRBJ1-1; weak D call: TRBD1 (5 bases). CDR1 and CDR2 from the germline V gene are MNHNS and SASEGT. This CDR3 contains 14 residues. Between the trimmed V and J ends, which lost 6 bases and 2 bases, there was a span of 13 bases. CDR3 sequence reads: CASRPGGGNTEAFF. The CDR3 DNA is TGTGCCAGCAGACCCGGCGGGGGAAACACTGAAGCTTTCTTT.

This clonotype was seen a handful of times. V gene TRBV12-3 or TRBV12-4 combines with J gene TRBJ2-7; the D gene could be TRBD1 or TRBD2 (5 bases each). Between the trimmed V and J ends, which lost 1 base and 5 bases, there was a span of 12 bases. The CDR3 runs 14 residues. The CDR3 is CASSLDGTSHEQYF. CDR3 DNA: TGTGCCAGCAGTTTAGACGGGACCTCTCACGAGCAGTACTTC.

This chain connects TRBV27 to TRBJ2-2, with D uncertain. This CDR3 spans 14 amino acids. Germline lookup yields CDR1 MNHEY and CDR2 SMNVEV (reference sequence). With 1 base removed from V and 3 bases from J, the gap between germline ends came to 6 bases. Here the CDR3 DNA reads TGTGCCAGCAGTTTATACGATGACACCGGGGAGCTGTTTTTT. Encoded protein: CASSLYDDTGELFF.

This clonotype was detected a few times. The chain couples TRBV20-1 to TRBJ2-3; 9 nucleotides line up with TRBD2. Germline assignment: CDR1 DFQATT and CDR2 SNEGSKA (reference sequence). The CDR3 is made up of 15 amino acids. V dropped 5 bases and J dropped 5; count of bases not matched to a gene: 11. This CDR3 reads CSAPIGGGVGDTQYF. CDR3 bases: TGCAGTGCTCCGATTGGCGGGGGGGTGGGAGATACGCAGTATTTT.

This clonotype has only a few counts. The chain links TRBV5-1 to TRBJ2-3; 7 bases are shared with TRBD2. V lost 4 bases to trimming and J lost 2 bases; unmatched junction nucleotides: 10. Germline-derived CDR1 and CDR2 are SGHRS and YFSETQ. This CDR3 is built from 16 residues. The DNA for the CDR3 is TGCGCCAGCAGCCCTATAGCGGGTTCCTACACAGATACGCAGTATTTT. Protein product: CASSPIAGSYTDTQYF.

The chain couples TRBV11-2 to TRBJ2-1; TRBD2 matches at 8 bases. The CDR3 has 20 amino acids. From germline, CDR1 is SGHAT and CDR2 FQNNGV. Trimming cost V 2 bases and J 1 base; bases outside gene matches: 16. CDR3 residues: CASSLNRYAGGARSYNEQFF. For the CDR3, the DNA is TGTGCCAGCAGCTTAAATCGGTACGCCGGGGGGGCTCGGTCCTACAATGAGCAGTTCTTC.

This clonotype was recorded at least ten times. The rearrangement links TRBV5-6 to TRBJ1-1; D not resolved. The CDR3 has 13 residues. CDR1 SGHDT and CDR2 YYEEEE come from the germline V gene. Trimming took 5 bases from V and 2 from J, leaving 10 bases between them. CDR3 bases: TGTGCCAGCAGGGCAGGAAGAAACACTGAAGCTTTCTTT. As protein: CASRAGRNTEAFF. The variable domain in full, completed from reference TRBV5-6 and TRBJ1-1, reads DAGVTQSPTHLIKTRGQQVTLRCSPKSGHDTVSWYQQALGQGPQFIFQYYEEEERQRGNFPDRFSGHQFPNYSSELNVNALLLGDSALYLCASRAGRNTEAFFGQGTRLTVV.